This TCR beta chain was identified in a study of shared clonotypes between healthy human individuals. Study information: The study used three CD4 naive, three CD4 memory, two CD8 naive and one CD8 memory plate per donor. Broader study findings: Sequencing depth was expected to influence donor clonotype sharing. The generation probabilities recorded for non-shared clonotypes fell below those of clonotypes shared by all four donors.

V lost 3 bases and J lost 5; bases outside the gene matches: 3. Germline loops: CDR1 KGHSH, CDR2 LQKENI. The CDR3 contains 13 residues. The assay was carried out at the deep level. The method was immunoSEQ multiplex PCR; TCRdb's version includes in-frame clones alone and lacks a portion of them. The sample comprises more than 900,000 clones, approximately 80% of which are singletons, and more than 0.55% rests with the top ten. A single count supports this clone. Its cognate antigen is unknown. This TCR came from a man aged 18-30 years in good health. Some clones in this sample may be carry-over from other donors' samples. Sequencing was performed on memory CD4+ T cells from PBMCs. Subset noted: CD45RA-negative fraction. V and J are TRBV18 and TRBJ2-7; 8 bases agree with TRBD1. Written as DNA, the CDR3 is TGTGCCAGCTCACCGGCAGGGGGCAACGAGCAGTACTTC. Protein: CASSPAGGNEQYF.